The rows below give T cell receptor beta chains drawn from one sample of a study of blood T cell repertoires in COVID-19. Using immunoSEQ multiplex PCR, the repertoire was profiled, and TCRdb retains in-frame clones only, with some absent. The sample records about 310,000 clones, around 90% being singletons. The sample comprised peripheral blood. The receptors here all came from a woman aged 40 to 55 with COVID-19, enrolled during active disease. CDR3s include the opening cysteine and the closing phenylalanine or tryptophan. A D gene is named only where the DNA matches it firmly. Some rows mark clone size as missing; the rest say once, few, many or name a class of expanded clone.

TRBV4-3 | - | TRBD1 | CASSLGQGNSNEKLFF
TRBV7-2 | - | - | CASSLSPAGYTEAFF
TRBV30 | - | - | CAWSQGSNQPQHF
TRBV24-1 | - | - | CATSDSRVPLSANTGELFF
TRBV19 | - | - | CASRPDWRGGVADTQYF
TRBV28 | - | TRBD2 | CASSLSGGTRVIDTQYF
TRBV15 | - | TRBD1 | CATAGTGATEAFF
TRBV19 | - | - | CASSIVSGTNQPQHF
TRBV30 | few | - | CAWSRDIIAKNIQYF
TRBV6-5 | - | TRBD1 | CASSSRPGQGAYGYTF